Each of the 5 T cell receptor beta chains below was sequenced from the same sample in a study of T cells after yellow fever vaccination. TCRdb re-called the 5' RACE reads with MiXCR, one entry per CDR3 protein. The sample has a few hundred thousand distinct CDR3 sequences, 18% seen once; the top ten hold over 15%. Sequences were derived from PBMCs, sampled before the yellow fever booster vaccination. These TCRs come from a man aged 18-30 years who received the YFV17D yellow fever vaccine.

This clonotype was counted only a few times. The rearrangement uses TRBV5-1 and TRBJ2-1; 16 nucleotides agree with TRBD2. J lost 7 bases, V lost 0 bases, and 7 bases had no gene match. Germline CDR1 SGHRS, CDR2 YFSETQ. The CDR3 length is 18 residues. CDR3 nucleotide sequence: TGCGCCAGCAGCTTGGAACCGGGACTAGCGGGGGGGCCAAATGAGCAGTTCTTC. The encoded protein is CASSLEPGLAGGPNEQFF.

This clonotype was counted between two and nine times. The germline gene is not matched at one end of the junction; a read error may be the cause. DNA of the CDR3: TGTGCCAGCAGTTGGAGGACTAGTAGCTCCGACGAGCAGTACTTC. The encoded protein is CASSWRTSSSDEQYF. The chain uses TRBV27 and TRBJ2-7; 7 nucleotides match TRBD2. The germline V gene encodes CDR1 MNHEY and CDR2 SMNVEV (reference sequence). The length of the CDR3 is 15 residues.

This clonotype occurred many times. The chain couples TRBV20-1 to TRBJ2-6; D is undetermined. The CDR3 consists of 15 residues. V lost 0 bases, J lost 2 bases, and 8 bases lay in between. CDR1 and CDR2 (germline): DFQATT, SNEGSKA (reference sequence). The CDR3: CSARDRTTGANVLTF. The CDR3 DNA sequence: TGCAGTGCTAGAGATCGAACAACTGGGGCCAACGTCCTGACTTTC.

This clonotype was observed a few times. The chain recombines TRBV6-5 with TRBJ2-1; D is uncertain. V lost 2 bases and J lost 5, with 10 bases in between. Germline CDR1 reads MNHEY; CDR2 reads SVGAGI. CDR3 length: 14 residues. CDR3 sequence: CASSYSASHNEQFF. In DNA, the CDR3 is TGTGCCAGCAGTTACAGCGCCTCTCACAATGAGCAGTTCTTC.

The chain links TRBV12-3 or TRBV12-4 to TRBJ1-2; tentatively, D is TRBD1 (6 bases). V shed 4 bases and J shed 9 bases, with 12 bases lying between them. The CDR3 covers 12 residues. Written as DNA, the CDR3 is TGTGCCAGCAGTTCGAACAGGGAGCGCTACACCTTC. Protein: CASSSNRERYTF.